Each of the 9 T cell receptor beta chains below was sequenced from the same sample in a study. TCRdb itself ran the RT-PCR reads through MiXCR, one entry per CDR3 protein. This sample has about 680,000 distinct CDR3 sequences, with 12% to 15% found just once. The sample comprised memory CD4+ T cells from blood. Receptors originate from a female donor in good health, serving as a healthy control.

This clonotype was counted only a few times. The chain couples TRBV20-1 to TRBJ2-5; 8 bases are a match to TRBD1. Germline CDR1 DFQATT, CDR2 SNEGSKA (reference sequence). Unmatched junction bases numbered 1, after V lost 6 bases and J lost 1 base. The CDR3 is 12 residues long. The chain's CDR3 is CSADRAQETQYF. CDR3 bases: TGCAGTGCGGACAGGGCCCAAGAGACCCAGTACTTC.

In its sample, this clonotype was seen many times. V usage is TRBV10-3 and J usage is TRBJ2-7; 9 nucleotides line up with TRBD1. CDR3 length: 12 amino acids. Germline-derived CDR1 and CDR2 are ENHRY and SYGVKD. The V gene end was trimmed by 10 bases and the J gene end by 2 bases; junction bases not matched to a gene: 3. The DNA of the CDR3 is TGTGCCACCGGGACAGGGACCTACGAGCAGTACTTC. Protein sequence: CATGTGTYEQYF.

In this sample, this clonotype turned up a few times. The chain couples TRBV12-3 or TRBV12-4 to TRBJ2-3; D possibly uses TRBD1 or TRBD2 (5 bases each). The CDR3 totals 15 residues. The V end lost 6 bases, the J end lost 4 bases, and 17 bases lay between the germline ends. CDR3 sequence (DNA): TGTGCCAGCAGGACGGGACGCCTTCCCTCAGATACGCAGTATTTT. Translation gives CASRTGRLPSDTQYF.

There are a few counts of this clonotype. This chain connects TRBV20-1 to TRBJ1-2, with a tentative D call TRBD1 (6 bases). Trimming removed 2 bases at V and 3 bases at J, with 16 bases between. The CDR3 length is 15 residues. CDR1 and CDR2 from the germline V gene are DFQATT and SNEGSKA (reference sequence). The CDR3 region is CSARLLTGADYGYTF. Written as DNA, the CDR3 is TGCAGTGCTAGACTCCTCACGGGGGCAGACTATGGCTACACCTTC.

This clonotype was found a few times. J is TRBJ2-7 and V is TRBV11-3, with D uncertain. The V and J ends lost 1 base and 2 bases respectively, with 9 bases between them. This CDR3 contains 14 residues. CDR1 and CDR2 (germline): SGHNT, YENEEA. The CDR3 coding sequence is TGTGCCAGCAGCTTAGGGAATCGCCCCTACGAGCAGTACTTC. Protein product: CASSLGNRPYEQYF.

The gene calls are TRBV28 and TRBJ1-5; D is possibly TRBD1 (5 bases). CDR1 MDHEN and CDR2 SYDVKM come from the germline V gene. V was trimmed by 5 bases and J by 0 bases, leaving 17 bases between them. The CDR3 runs 17 residues. CDR3 sequence (DNA): TGTGCCAGCAGTCCGGGACGCCCGGTCTATAGCAATCAGCCCCAGCATTTT. Protein sequence: CASSPGRPVYSNQPQHF.

Only a few counts were recorded for this clonotype. V is TRBV20-1 and J is TRBJ2-2; 8 nucleotides match TRBD1. Trimming cost V 2 bases and J 7 bases; bases outside gene matches: 12. Germline lookup yields CDR1 DFQATT and CDR2 SNEGSKA (reference sequence). The length of the CDR3 is 16 residues. CDR3 residues: CSARPAGQGAIGELFF. CDR3 in DNA: TGCAGTGCTAGACCCGCCGGACAGGGTGCTATCGGGGAGCTGTTTTTT.

The chain carries TRBV28 and TRBJ2-1, with D possibly TRBD1 on 5 matching bases. Trimming stripped 4 bases from V and 14 bases from J, with 15 bases between. The CDR3 has 12 residues. Looked up from germline, CDR1 is MDHEN and CDR2 is SYDVKM. DNA of the CDR3: TGTGCCAGCAGTTCACCAGGGTTGGTGGAGTTCTTC. Protein sequence: CASSSPGLVEFF.

This clonotype was observed at least ten times. The gene calls are TRBV20-1 and TRBJ2-4; possible D gene TRBD2, 5 bases. Germline V gene lookup returns CDR1 DFQATT and CDR2 SNEGSKA (reference sequence). Trimming took 3 bases from V and 1 from J, leaving 13 bases between them. The CDR3 length is 15 residues. The CDR3 reads CSAREAVTAKNIQYF. The CDR3 DNA is TGCAGTGCTAGGGAGGCGGTGACGGCCAAAAACATTCAGTACTTC.